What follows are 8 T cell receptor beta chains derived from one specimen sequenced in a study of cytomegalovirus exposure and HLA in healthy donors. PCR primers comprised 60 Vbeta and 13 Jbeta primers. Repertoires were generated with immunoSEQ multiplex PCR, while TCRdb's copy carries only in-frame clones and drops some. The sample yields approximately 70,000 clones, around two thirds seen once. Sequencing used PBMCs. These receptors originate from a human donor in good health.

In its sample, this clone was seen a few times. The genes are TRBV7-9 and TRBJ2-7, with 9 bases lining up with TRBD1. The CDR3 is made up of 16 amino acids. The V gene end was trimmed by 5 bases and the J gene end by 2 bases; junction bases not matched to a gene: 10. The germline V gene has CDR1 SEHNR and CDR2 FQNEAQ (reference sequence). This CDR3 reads CASSAGQGRNPYEQYF. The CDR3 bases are TGTGCCAGCAGCGCCGGACAGGGGAGGAATCCCTACGAGCAGTACTTC.

CDR3 DNA: TGCGCCAGCAGCCAAGTAGGACTAGCGGGTCTAGAGACCCAGTACTTC. Translating gives CASSQVGLAGLETQYF. The chain is built from TRBV4-1 and TRBJ2-5, with 11 bases aligning to TRBD2. After removal of 1 base from V and 4 bases from J, the junction contained 5 bases not matched to a gene. Per the germline V gene, CDR1 is MGHRA and CDR2 is YSYEKL. The CDR3 runs 16 residues.

CDR3 sequence reads: CASSEATGGHSYEQYF. In DNA form, the CDR3 reads TGTGCCAGCAGTGAAGCAACAGGGGGGCACTCCTACGAGCAGTACTTC. The gene calls are TRBV6-1 and TRBJ2-7, with 8 bases aligning to TRBD1. CDR1 and CDR2 from the germline V gene are MNHNS and SASEGT. The CDR3 has 16 amino acids. The V gene end was trimmed by 0 bases and the J gene end by 0 bases; junction bases not matched to a gene: 4.

The DNA for the CDR3 is TGTGCCAGCAGTTTAGACAGATCCATTAATCAGCCCCAGCATTTT. This encodes CASSLDRSINQPQHF. The rearrangement links TRBV27 to TRBJ1-5; weak D call: TRBD1 (5 bases). Germline V gene lookup returns CDR1 MNHEY and CDR2 SMNVEV (reference sequence). The CDR3 has 15 amino acids. Trimming left V 2 bases short and J 4 bases short, with 12 bases between.

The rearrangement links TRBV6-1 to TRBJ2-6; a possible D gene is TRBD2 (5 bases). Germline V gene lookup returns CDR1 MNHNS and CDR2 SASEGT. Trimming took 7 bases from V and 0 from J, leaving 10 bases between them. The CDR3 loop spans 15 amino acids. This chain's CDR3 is CASKVDYSGANVLTF. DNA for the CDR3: TGTGCCAGCAAGGTCGACTACTCTGGGGCCAACGTCCTGACTTTC.

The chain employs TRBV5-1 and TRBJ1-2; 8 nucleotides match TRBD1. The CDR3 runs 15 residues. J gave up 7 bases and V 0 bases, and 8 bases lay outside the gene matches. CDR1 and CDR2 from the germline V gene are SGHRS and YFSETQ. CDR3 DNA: TGCGCCAGCAGCTTGGCCGGGGGACAGGTCAGTGGCTACACCTTC. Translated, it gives CASSLAGGQVSGYTF.

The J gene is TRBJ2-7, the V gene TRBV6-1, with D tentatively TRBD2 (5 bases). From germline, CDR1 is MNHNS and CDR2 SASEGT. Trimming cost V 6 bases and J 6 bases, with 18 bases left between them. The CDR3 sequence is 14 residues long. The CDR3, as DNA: TGTGCCAGCAGCCTTTCCCTGAGGGATGGCGAGCAGTACTTC. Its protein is CASSLSLRDGEQYF.

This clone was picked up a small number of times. The CDR3 is CASSLSRNQPQHF. DNA of the CDR3: TGTGCCAGCAGTTTGAGCCGCAATCAGCCCCAGCATTTT. The rearrangement uses TRBV28 and TRBJ1-5; no clear D gene. From germline, CDR1 is MDHEN and CDR2 SYDVKM. The CDR3 is 13 residues long. The V gene lost 3 bases and the J gene lost 2 bases, with 5 bases spanning the gap.